Described below is a single T cell receptor beta chain sequence and its context. This may come from a read error, since a much larger clone is one base off. This specimen belongs to a study of blood T cells in healthy people across ages. This CDR3 comprises 13 residues. CDR1 is DFQATT and CDR2 is SNEGSKA in the germline V gene (reference sequence). A second PCR of roughly 7 to 11 cycles used a sample-barcoded 5' primer and a J-beta primer mix. TCRdb recomputed calls from the 5' RACE reads with MiXCR, one row per CDR3 protein. In the table there are about 400,000 distinct CDR3 sequences, about half of which are singletons.

This sequence was found in a man between 60 and 75 years old in good health. The sample consisted of blood. The gene calls are TRBV20-1 and TRBJ1-4, with D possibly being TRBD1 (6 bases). In DNA, the CDR3 is TGCGGTGCTAGAGATTCAGAGACAGGAGCAAGGTTTTTT. This codes for CGARDSETGARFF.